The clone carrying this T cell receptor (beta chain) has only a few counts. Its antigen is not identified. The study treated chemo-refractory metastatic non-small-cell lung cancer patients with focal radiation plus ipilimumab CTLA-4 blockade. This sample was taken from a study of radiotherapy plus CTLA-4 blockade in lung cancer. Regarding the study as a whole: Response was reportedly best predicted by early blood T cell clone dynamics, with interferon-beta. Following radiotherapy plus ipilimumab, tumor-derived TCR clones expanded in the blood.

V trimming: 4 bases; J trimming: 7 bases; junction bases outside the gene matches: 9. This CDR3 is 14 amino acids long. Germline V gene sequence: CDR1 SGHNT, CDR2 YYREEE (reference sequence). The repertoire was sequenced with immunoSEQ multiplex PCR; TCRdb's copy has only in-frame clones and lacks some. This table holds tens of thousands of clones, approximately 80% found once. This chain links TRBV5-4 with TRBJ1-2; 8 bases match TRBD1. Here the sequenced sample was peripheral blood, taken from a patient treated with radiotherapy plus ipilimumab. The clonotype originates from a human donor with non-small cell lung cancer that progressed on radiotherapy plus ipilimumab. The CDR3 DNA is TGTGCCAGCAGCCACAAGGACAGGGAAGGTGGCTACACCTTC. Residues: CASSHKDREGGYTF.